These 7 T cell receptor beta chains came from one sample sequenced in a study of blood T cell repertoires in COVID-19. Method: immunoSEQ multiplex PCR; TCRdb's copy keeps in-frame clones and lacks some. The table includes some 72,000 clones, approximately 90% detected once. Sequenced input: peripheral blood. Every receptor here comes from a man aged 45-65 years with active COVID-19.

The V and J genes are TRBV11-1 and TRBJ1-1; no definite D call. Trimming removed 2 bases at V and 0 bases at J, with 7 bases between. Germline V gene sequence: CDR1 SGHAT, CDR2 FQDESV (reference sequence). The CDR3 runs 14 residues. Here the CDR3 DNA reads TGTGCCAGCAGCTTAACGAGGATGAACACTGAAGCTTTCTTT. Translating gives CASSLTRMNTEAFF. Looking up the rest from reference TRBV11-1 and TRBJ1-1 gives the full variable domain: EAEVAQSPRYKITEKSQAVAFWCDPISGHATLYWYRQILGQGPELLVQFQDESVVDDSQLPKDRFSAERLKGVDSTLKIQPAELGDSAMYLCASSLTRMNTEAFFGQGTRLTVV.

The J gene is TRBJ2-7, the V gene TRBV10-3; 12 bases map to TRBD2. Germline CDR1 is ENHRY and CDR2 is SYGVKD. This CDR3 is 14 amino acids long. J lost 7 bases, V lost 5 bases, and 6 bases had no gene match. The DNA for the CDR3 is TGTGCCATCAGTTCGACTAGCGGGGGTGTAGAGCAGTACTTC. It is translated as CAISSTSGGVEQYF.

This chain links TRBV2 with TRBJ2-7, with 13 nucleotides matching TRBD2. Germline V gene lookup returns CDR1 SNHLY and CDR2 FYNNEI. The CDR3 covers 15 residues. V gave up 3 bases and J gave up 6 bases; unmatched junction bases: 5. The CDR3 spells CASSETSGRRSEQYF. The CDR3 nucleotides are TGTGCCAGCAGTGAGACTAGCGGGAGGAGGTCCGAGCAGTACTTC.

This clone came up once. V is TRBV7-9 and J is TRBJ2-2; TRBD1 aligns across 12 bases. From germline, CDR1 is SEHNR and CDR2 FQNEAQ (reference sequence). Trimming cost V 4 bases and J 5 bases; bases outside gene matches: 5. The CDR3 is 16 residues long. The CDR3 region is CASSSPGQGATGELFF. The CDR3 DNA reads as TGTGCCAGCAGCTCACCGGGACAGGGGGCTACCGGGGAGCTGTTTTTT.

The V gene is TRBV28, the J gene TRBJ2-4; TRBD1 agrees at 12 bases. This CDR3 has 16 residues. Trimming removed 10 bases from V and 3 bases from J; junction bases left unmatched: 10. Germline V gives CDR1 MDHEN, CDR2 SYDVKM. The CDR3 region has the DNA TGTGCCACCTGGGACAGGGGGCGCCCGGGCAAAAACATTCAGTACTTC. Translated, it gives CATWDRGRPGKNIQYF.

V usage is TRBV6-1 and J usage is TRBJ2-2, with 7 bases matching TRBD1. Germline V gives CDR1 MNHNS, CDR2 SASEGT. V was clipped by 7 bases and J by 7 bases; unmatched bases: 6. This CDR3 region has 13 residues. As DNA, the CDR3 is TGTGCCAGCAACAGGGGTAATAACGGGGAGCTGTTTTTT. It specifies CASNRGNNGELFF.

V and J are TRBV7-6 and TRBJ2-1; 10 bases are shared with TRBD1. The junction had 15 bases not matched to a gene; V was cut back by 5 bases and J by 5 bases. This CDR3 is built from 18 residues. Germline CDR1 and CDR2: SGHVS and FNYEAQ. This chain's CDR3 is CASSPWGQGNGWHNEQFF. The CDR3 DNA follows: TGTGCCAGCAGCCCCTGGGGACAGGGGAATGGCTGGCACAATGAGCAGTTCTTC.